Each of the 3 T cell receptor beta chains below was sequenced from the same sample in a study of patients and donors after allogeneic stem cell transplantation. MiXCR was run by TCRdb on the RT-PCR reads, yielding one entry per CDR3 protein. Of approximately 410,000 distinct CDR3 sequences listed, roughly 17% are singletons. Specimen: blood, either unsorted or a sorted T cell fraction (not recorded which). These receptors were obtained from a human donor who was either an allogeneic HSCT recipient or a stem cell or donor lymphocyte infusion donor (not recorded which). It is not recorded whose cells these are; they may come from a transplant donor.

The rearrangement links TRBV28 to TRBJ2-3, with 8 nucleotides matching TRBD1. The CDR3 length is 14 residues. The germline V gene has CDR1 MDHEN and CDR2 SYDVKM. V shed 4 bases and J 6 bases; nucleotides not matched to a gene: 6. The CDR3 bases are TGTGCCAGCAGTTACGACCGGACAGGGGATACGCAGTATTTT. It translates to CASSYDRTGDTQYF.

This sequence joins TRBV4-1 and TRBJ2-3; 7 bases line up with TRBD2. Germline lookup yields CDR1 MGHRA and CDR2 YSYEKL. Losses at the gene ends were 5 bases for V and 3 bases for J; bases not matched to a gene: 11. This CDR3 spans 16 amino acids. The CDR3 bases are TGCGCCAGCAGCAAACGAGGGGAGGGTGGAACAGATACGCAGTATTTT. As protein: CASSKRGEGGTDTQYF.

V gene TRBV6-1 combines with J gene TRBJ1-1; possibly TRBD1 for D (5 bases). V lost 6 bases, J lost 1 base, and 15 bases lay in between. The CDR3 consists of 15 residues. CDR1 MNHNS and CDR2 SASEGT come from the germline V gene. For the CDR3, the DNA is TGTGCCAGCAGAATAGGGACGAGGAGGAACACTGAAGCTTTCTTT. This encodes CASRIGTRRNTEAFF.